The 11 T cell receptor beta chains presented below share a single source sample, sequenced in a study of regulatory T cells in long-lasting Graves disease (dated by TCRdb to the early 2020s). This specimen's time point label, interpreted: newly diagnosed GD, antithyroid drugs for less than 3 months. RNA was extracted from PBMCs in TRIzol for both TCR sequencing and RNA sequencing. Libraries were prepared through multiplex PCR. The reads were generated on an Illumina HiSeq 4000. TCR beta libraries were built with iRepertoire HTBI primers and Arm-PCR amplification of CDR3 regions. The public reads were run again by TCRdb, first through fastp at Q25 and then through MiXCR, and only productive beta chains were kept. Records with the same CDR3 protein are collapsed into one entry carrying the most frequent genes and DNA. This sample is represented by hundreds of thousands of distinct CDR3 sequences; 15% to 20% of them were singletons. The ten largest clonotypes hold 25% of the sample.

The same specimen was also included in a second study, on T cells in Graves' hyperthyroidism and ophthalmopathy.

Source: peripheral blood mononuclear cells (PBMCs), taken at new diagnosis, from a patient treated with antithyroid drugs. The receptors were gathered from a woman aged 40-60 years with Graves disease. Donor details come from another sample of the same person, matched by shared clones.

This clonotype has a handful of counts. The V call is TRBV11-2, the J call TRBJ1-6; possibly TRBD1 for D (6 bases). CDR1 and CDR2 from the germline V gene are SGHAT and FQNNGV. The CDR3 runs to 15 residues. V lost 1 base, J lost 10 bases, and 14 bases lay in between. This CDR3 reads CASSLATGSFSPLHF. CDR3 DNA sequence: TGTGCCAGCAGCTTAGCCACAGGGTCTTTCTCACCCCTCCACTTT.

This clonotype was counted many times. V gene TRBV11-2 combines with J gene TRBJ1-1; D remains unclear. This CDR3 is built from 13 residues. The V end lost 0 bases, the J end lost 11 bases, and 13 bases lay between the germline ends. In germline, CDR1 is SGHAT, CDR2 FQNNGV. The CDR3 region is CASSLEVRSLAFF. The CDR3 nucleotides are TGTGCCAGCAGCTTAGAGGTCCGATCCTTGGCTTTCTTT. The variable domain in full, with the rest retrieved from reference TRBV11-2 and TRBJ1-1, is EAGVAQSPRYKIIEKRQSVAFWCNPISGHATLYWYQQILGQGPKLLIQFQNNGVVDDSQLPKDRFSAERLKGVDSTLKIQPAKLEDSAVYLCASSLEVRSLAFFGQGTRLTVV.

This clonotype showed up just a few times. This chain connects TRBV9 to TRBJ2-1; D may correspond to TRBD1 or TRBD2 (6 bases each). Germline V lookup: CDR1 SGDLS, CDR2 YYNGEE. Trimming took off 0 bases at V and 12 bases at J, with 10 bases between the two ends. This CDR3 region has 12 residues. The CDR3 protein is CASSVEGGLQFF. The CDR3 nucleotides are TGTGCCAGCAGCGTAGAGGGGGGTCTGCAGTTCTTC.

This clonotype was found many times. V and J are TRBV2 and TRBJ1-3; a possible D gene is TRBD1 (5 bases). The CDR3 consists of 16 residues. Germline assignment: CDR1 SNHLY and CDR2 FYNNEI. V was pared by 6 bases and J by 0 bases, with 15 bases between. CDR3 loop: CASSIDTGSSGNTIYF. The CDR3 DNA is TGTGCCAGCAGCATAGATACAGGAAGCTCTGGAAACACCATATATTTT. Full variable domain (outside the CDR3, taken from reference TRBV2 and TRBJ1-3): EPEVTQTPSHQVTQMGQEVILRCVPISNHLYFYWYRQILGQKVEFLVSFYNNEISEKSEIFDDQFSVERPDGSNFTLKIRSTKLEDSAMYFCASSIDTGSSGNTIYFGEGSWLTVV.

This clonotype was observed at least ten times. J is TRBJ2-7 and V is TRBV7-9; 9 bases agree with TRBD1. The germline CDR1 and CDR2 sequences are SEHNR and FQNEAQ (reference sequence). The CDR3 sequence is 15 residues long. With V trimmed by 4 bases and J by 4 bases, 8 bases remained unmatched. This CDR3 reads CASSSRDRAVYEQYF. The CDR3 coding sequence is TGTGCCAGCAGCTCCCGGGACAGGGCGGTATACGAGCAGTACTTC.

CDR3 sequence: CASSMGGSGTEAFF. For the CDR3, the DNA is TGTGCCAGTAGTATGGGGGGATCAGGGACTGAAGCTTTCTTT. The V gene is TRBV19, the J gene TRBJ1-1; tentative D call: TRBD1 (5 bases). Trimming stripped 3 bases from V and 5 bases from J, with 13 bases between. The CDR3 contains 14 residues. Germline values: CDR1 LNHDA, CDR2 SQIVND (reference sequence).

The chain recombines TRBV4-1 with TRBJ2-3; TRBD2 matches 8 bases. Germline loops: CDR1 MGHRA, CDR2 YSYEKL. The trim removed 3 bases at V and 10 bases at J, leaving 12 bases unmatched. There are 15 residues in the CDR3. CDR3 loop: CASSQADRGGGSQYF. The CDR3 bases are TGCGCCAGCAGCCAGGCCGACCGGGGGGGCGGATCGCAGTATTTT.

The chain recombines TRBV5-6 with TRBJ2-7, with D uncertain. Trimming took 4 bases from V and 5 from J, leaving 10 bases between them. The germline CDR1 and CDR2 sequences are SGHDT and YYEEEE. This CDR3 spans 12 amino acids. CDR3 region: CASSVVLDEQYF. In DNA, the CDR3 is TGTGCCAGCAGCGTAGTTTTGGACGAGCAGTACTTC.

The chain joins TRBV25-1 to TRBJ1-3, with D uncertain. The CDR3 spans 13 residues. Germline-derived CDR1 and CDR2 are MGHDK and SYGVNS. V lost 8 bases, J lost 4 bases, and 12 bases lay in between. CDR3 DNA sequence: TGTGCCAGCTCAAGGGCGGGGGGAAACACCATATATTTT. Its translation is CASSRAGGNTIYF.

J is TRBJ2-3 and V is TRBV7-8; TRBD2 matches 11 bases. This CDR3 comprises 17 residues. J was trimmed by 2 bases and V by 5 bases; bases with no gene match: 9. CDR1 and CDR2 (germline): SGHVS, FQNEAQ. CDR3 amino acids: CASSPFTSGGNTDTQYF. The DNA for the CDR3 is TGTGCCAGCAGCCCTTTTACTAGCGGGGGAAACACAGATACGCAGTATTTT.

The chain joins TRBV12-3 or TRBV12-4 to TRBJ1-3; no reliable D call. The CDR3 is 15 residues long. V lost 6 bases to trimming and J lost 8 bases, with 20 bases between them. CDR3 protein: CASSPPRSAPDTIYF. In DNA, the CDR3 is TGTGCCAGCAGCCCACCGCGCTCCGCCCCAGACACCATATATTTT.